Presented here are 18 T cell receptor beta chains from one specimen sequenced in a study of cytomegalovirus exposure and HLA in healthy donors. Vbeta (60) and Jbeta (13) primers were used in the PCR. Sequencing was performed with immunoSEQ multiplex PCR; in TCRdb, only in-frame clones are kept and a portion is missing. The sample carries approximately 120,000 clones, about four fifths recorded once. Sequenced material: PBMCs. The source of these receptors is a man in his forties in good health and CMV-seronegative.

The rearrangement links TRBV5-1 to TRBJ2-5; 9 bases are shared with TRBD2. The CDR3 contains 15 residues. The germline V gene encodes CDR1 SGHRS and CDR2 YFSETQ. V shed 0 bases, J shed 1 base, and the junction held 1 base outside the gene matches. The CDR3 nucleotides read TGCGCCAGCAGCTTGGGCGGGGGGGGCCAAGAGACCCAGTACTTC. Protein sequence: CASSLGGGGQETQYF.

This rearrangement joins TRBV5-6 to TRBJ2-7, with TRBD1 matching 8 bases. The CDR3 is made up of 16 amino acids. Germline values: CDR1 SGHDT, CDR2 YYEEEE. The junction had 13 bases not matched to a gene; V was cut back by 4 bases and J by 4 bases. DNA for the CDR3: TGTGCCAGCAGCCCGCAGGGGGCGCGTGGGTATTACGAGCAGTACTTC. Translation gives CASSPQGARGYYEQYF.

The rearrangement links TRBV18 to TRBJ1-5; the D is unclear. CDR1 is KGHSH, CDR2 LQKENI, per germline. The ends were cut back, 3 bases at V and 5 bases at J, with 8 bases in the middle. CDR3 length equals 13 residues. CDR3: CASSPGLDQPQHF. CDR3 sequence (DNA): TGTGCCAGCTCACCGGGTCTAGATCAGCCCCAGCATTTT.

This clone has only a few counts. This chain joins TRBV9 and TRBJ2-7, with unresolved D. The V and J ends lost 0 bases and 0 bases respectively, with 10 bases between them. This CDR3 has 15 residues. Looked up from germline, CDR1 is SGDLS and CDR2 is YYNGEE. In DNA form, the CDR3 reads TGTGCCAGCAGCGTAGCGGCAGCTAGCTCCTACGAGCAGTACTTC. This gives the protein CASSVAAASSYEQYF.

The chain employs TRBV7-8 and TRBJ2-1; the match to TRBD1 covers 7 bases. The V segment lost 1 base and the J segment 4 bases; nucleotides outside the gene matches: 1. The CDR3 loop spans 14 amino acids. Germline V CDR1 and CDR2: SGHVS, FQNEAQ. In nucleotides, the CDR3 is TGTGCCAGCAGCTTAGGACAGGGTTACAATGAGCAGTTCTTC. This encodes CASSLGQGYNEQFF.

This sequence joins TRBV6-4 and TRBJ2-2, with D possibly being TRBD2 (6 bases). Trimming took off 0 bases at V and 7 bases at J, with 12 bases between the two ends. The CDR3 runs to 15 residues. Germline loops: CDR1 MRHNA, CDR2 SNTAGT. The CDR3 DNA is TGTGCCAGCAGTGACTCGATCGCAGCGGGCGGGGAGCTGTTTTTT. It encodes CASSDSIAAGGELFF.

This clone was detected only a few times. V is TRBV7-5 and J is TRBJ2-3; the table assigns TRBD1, which was not confirmed against the DNA. TRBV7-5 is a documented pseudogene. The CDR3 contains 16 residues. Here the CDR3 DNA reads TGTGCCAGAAGCTTCTACAGGGGGCTGGGCACAGATACGCAGTATTTT. Amino acid sequence: CARSFYRGLGTDTQYF.

The chain joins TRBV7-2 to TRBJ1-2; D is unclear. Looked up from germline, CDR1 is SGHTA and CDR2 is FQGNSA. The germline V and J ends were trimmed by 3 bases and 4 bases, with 9 bases remaining between them. CDR3 length: 13 amino acids. The CDR3 DNA follows: TGTGCCAGCAGCTTTAGCAGTTCCTATGGCTACACCTTC. Amino acids: CASSFSSSYGYTF.

The rearrangement uses TRBV11-1 and TRBJ2-1, with D possibly being TRBD1 (6 bases). The CDR3 has 14 amino acids. Germline CDR1 and CDR2: SGHAT and FQDESV (reference sequence). V lost 3 bases and J 9 bases, leaving 15 bases between the germline ends. In DNA, the CDR3 is TGTGCCAGCAGCTTGGGACAATCAAGAAGTGAGCAGTTCTTC. Encoded protein: CASSLGQSRSEQFF.

V and J are TRBV2 and TRBJ1-1; D uncertain. CDR3 length equals 13 residues. The V and J ends lost 4 bases and 0 bases respectively, with 6 bases between them. Germline CDR1 reads SNHLY; CDR2 reads FYNNEI. CDR3 sequence reads: CASSGLMNTEAFF. In DNA form, the CDR3 reads TGTGCCAGCAGTGGTCTAATGAACACTGAAGCTTTCTTT. Filled out from reference TRBV2 and TRBJ1-1, the complete variable domain reads EPEVTQTPSHQVTQMGQEVILRCVPISNHLYFYWYRQILGQKVEFLVSFYNNEISEKSEIFDDQFSVERPDGSNFTLKIRSTKLEDSAMYFCASSGLMNTEAFFGQGTRLTVV.

The V gene is TRBV13, the J gene TRBJ2-7; no reliable D call. The V end lost 7 bases, the J end lost 2 bases, and 9 bases lay between the germline ends. Germline V CDR1 and CDR2: PRHDT, FYEKMQ (reference sequence). The CDR3 is made up of 12 amino acids. CDR3 nucleotides: TGTGCCAGCACCGACGGAGCCTACGAGCAGTACTTC. Translation gives CASTDGAYEQYF.

The J gene is TRBJ1-4, the V gene TRBV11-2; 7 bases agree with TRBD1. Germline V lookup: CDR1 SGHAT, CDR2 FQNNGV. This CDR3 is built from 13 residues. The junction had 0 bases not matched to a gene; V was cut back by 3 bases and J by 5 bases. As DNA, the CDR3 is TGTGCCAGCAGCTTGGGACAGAATGAAAAACTGTTTTTT. It translates to CASSLGQNEKLFF.

The chain employs TRBV6-4 and TRBJ2-1; D gene unclear. Trimming left V 0 bases short and J 0 bases short, with 9 bases between. CDR3 length equals 16 residues. Germline values: CDR1 MRHNA, CDR2 SNTAGT. The DNA for the CDR3 is TGTGCCAGCAGTGACTCACTCGCTAGCTCCTACAATGAGCAGTTCTTC. This encodes CASSDSLASSYNEQFF.

Worth noting for this clone: Other DNA sequences in the same sample also yield this CDR3. The CDR3 loop is CATSRDRLAREQYF. DNA of the CDR3: TGTGCCACCAGCAGAGATCGACTAGCGAGGGAGCAGTACTTC. This chain uses TRBV15 with TRBJ2-7; 8 bases map to TRBD2. This CDR3 is 14 amino acids long. V lost 0 bases, J lost 7 bases, and 5 bases stayed unmatched. Germline loops: CDR1 LNHNV, CDR2 YYDKDF (reference sequence). Drawing the rest from reference TRBV15 and TRBJ2-7, the complete variable domain is DAMVIQNPRYQVTQFGKPVTLSCSQTLNHNVMYWYQQKSSQAPKLLFHYYDKDFNNEADTPDNFQSRRPNTSFCFLDIRSPGLGDTAMYLCATSRDRLAREQYFGPGTRLTVT.

This clone was seen a single time. This chain connects TRBV7-2 to TRBJ2-2; D possibly corresponds to TRBD1 (6 bases). The germline CDR1 and CDR2 sequences are SGHTA and FQGNSA. CDR3 length equals 13 residues. Trimming took off 6 bases at V and 6 bases at J, with 11 bases between the two ends. The DNA for the CDR3 is TGTGCCAGCAGGTTACAGGGCTCCGGGGAGCTGTTTTTT. It encodes CASRLQGSGELFF.

This chain connects TRBV11-1 to TRBJ2-7; TRBD1 aligns across 7 bases. J was trimmed by 5 bases and V by 3 bases; bases with no gene match: 1. This CDR3 is 12 amino acids long. Germline-derived CDR1 and CDR2 are SGHAT and FQDESV (reference sequence). CDR3 sequence (DNA): TGTGCCAGCAGCTTCGGGACAGACGAGCAGTACTTC. Its protein product is CASSFGTDEQYF.

This chain connects TRBV18 to TRBJ1-6; D remains unclear. V lost 0 bases and J lost 13, with 13 bases in between. This CDR3 is built from 14 residues. Germline assignment: CDR1 KGHSH and CDR2 LQKENI. The DNA for the CDR3 is TGTGCCAGCTCACCACCGCCAGGCGAGTTGCCCCTCCACTTT. It encodes CASSPPPGELPLHF.

V gene TRBV7-2 combines with J gene TRBJ2-7; 7 bases line up with TRBD2. Germline CDR1 is SGHTA and CDR2 is FQGNSA. The CDR3 is 14 residues long. Losses at the gene ends were 5 bases for V and 3 bases for J; bases not matched to a gene: 7. CDR3 nucleotides: TGTGCCAGCAGCCAACCGGGGGGTGGCTACGAGCAGTACTTC. This encodes CASSQPGGGYEQYF.